This TCR beta chain was observed in a study of cytomegalovirus exposure and HLA in healthy donors. Method: immunoSEQ multiplex PCR; TCRdb's copy keeps in-frame clones and lacks some. This sample carries approximately 160,000 clones, just under 90% of them seen once, and the ten largest clones take 4.2%. In germline, CDR1 is LNHDA, CDR2 SQIVND (reference sequence). This CDR3 spans 15 amino acids. With 6 bases clipped from V and 2 bases from J, the junction kept 10 bases outside the gene matches. The TCR originated in a man aged 18 to 29 in good health and CMV-seropositive. Sequencing was carried out using PBMCs. The rearrangement uses TRBV19 and TRBJ2-7; 7 bases agree with TRBD2. CDR3 DNA: TGTGCCAGTAGGGACGCCGGCGGGGGAACCTACGAGCAGTACTTC. Protein sequence: CASRDAGGGTYEQYF. Complete variable domain (other parts from reference TRBV19 and TRBJ2-7): DGGITQSPKYLFRKEGQNVTLSCEQNLNHDAMYWYRQDPGQGLRLIYYSQIVNDFQKGDIAEGYSVSREKKESFPLTVTSAQKNPTAFYLCASRDAGGGTYEQYFGPGTRLTVT.